This T cell receptor (beta chain) was recovered during a study of T-cell memory formation after mild COVID-19. Study outcomes and limitations: Later expanders leaned toward CD4+, whereas clones contracting from day 15 to 85 were balanced CD4/CD8.

In this sample, this clonotype turned up a few times. What it binds is unknown. Sample barcodes and UMIs were carried by the TCR alpha and TCR beta cDNA libraries that 5'RACE generated with constant-segment primers. TCRdb re-called the 5' RACE reads with MiXCR, one entry per CDR3 protein. Of about 500,000 distinct CDR3 sequences in the sample, about 20% are singletons; the top ten hold under 15%. Trimming cost V 6 bases and J 0 bases, with 13 bases left between them. Germline CDR1 SQVTM, CDR2 ANQGSEA. The CDR3 totals 14 residues. The material sequenced was PBMCs or a T cell subset sorted from them (not recorded which). This chain uses TRBV29-1 with TRBJ2-3; D is possibly TRBD2 (6 bases). The receptor's source is an adult woman who had mild COVID-19 (a few samples of this study predate the infection). Cell type and time point are not known. CDR3 sequence (DNA): TGCAGCGTCGTTTTTGCGGGGAGCACAGATACGCAGTATTTT. Amino acids: CSVVFAGSTDTQYF.